The present T cell receptor (beta chain) was sequenced within a study of CD8 T cells in Susac syndrome (dated by TCRdb to between 2017 and 2020). Study-level background: Among the sequenced Susac syndrome patients, five or six had clinically active disease and eight were in clinical remission. CD8+ T cell repertoire clonality was compared between about a dozen healthy donors, roughly 14 Susac syndrome patients and 15 multiple sclerosis patients. At blood withdrawal, Susac syndrome patients were therapy-naive, treated with corticosteroids (with IVIg additionally given to some), or treated with IVIg alone. The study used repertoire sequencing to test whether antigen drove CD8+ T cell activation and differentiation in Susac syndrome. Study-wide conclusions, independent of this receptor: The TCR sequencing and HLA analysis was acknowledged to have included a relatively small number of individuals. Susac syndrome CD8+ repertoires showed clonal expansion, highest in CD8+ TEMRA cells and greater in clinically active than remitting patients. More than 15 Susac-specific public clones were identified in the total CD8+ repertoire, and four to six Susac-specific public clones were identified in the CD8+ TEMRA repertoire.

Peripheral blood CD8+ and CD4+ T cells from healthy donors, Susac syndrome patients and multiple sclerosis patients were profiled by high-throughput TCR beta sequencing. Recently defined diagnostic criteria for definite or probable disease were met by the Susac syndrome patients. Bulk CD8+ and CD4+ T cells were purified by magnetic negative isolation, while CD8+ TEMRA cells were enriched using FACS. Blood was collected in EDTA tubes and processed within 24 hours, with PBMCs isolated through density gradient centrifugation. PBMCs destined for TCR sequencing were cryopreserved in liquid nitrogen and later thawed in a 37 °C water bath. Purity of sorted or isolated CD4+, CD8+ and CD8+ TEMRA cells was at least 90%. RNA was extracted using the RNeasy kit, and about 0.45 to 1 ug of the RNA was reverse transcribed with random hexamers. TCR beta CDR3 regions were amplified with the immunoSEQ multiplex PCR assay covering 54 Vbeta and 13 Jbeta segments. PCR amplification bias was corrected by using a synthetic template baseline for primer optimization and computational correction. On the study's bioinformatics: Only productive sequences were kept, with reads annotated to V, D and J genes according to IMGT and analyzed in immunoSEQ Analyzer. Clonality was computed as one minus Shannon entropy normalized by log2 of the number of productive unique sequences. For each patient and control, public and private clones were evaluated among the 100 most prevalent clones. Clones were defined as Susac-specific if absent from the healthy and MS cohorts, from around 1,000 published viral clones and from other ImmuneACCESS disease sequences. TCRdb reprocessing: public reads trimmed at Q25 with fastp, clones called with MiXCR, in-frame beta chains kept. One record per CDR3 amino acid sequence lists the most common genes and DNA. The V and J calls, along with clone size, are taken from TCRdb and not from the paper's own processing. Across this sample there are 75,000 to 95,000 distinct CDR3 sequences, with 90% to 97% seen only once. Roughly 0.62% of the sample rests with the top ten.

The CDR3 spans 15 residues, from the cysteine through the phenylalanine. Only CDR3 DNA is held: 45 bases, read in frame from base 1. V is clipped by 0 bases and J by 6 bases, and the sequence between their germline boundaries is 15 bases long. For CDR1 and CDR2, the germline V gene (reference sequence) lists LGHDT and YNNKEL. About this clonotype: This clone's antigen is unknown. Base qualities are not provided; no much larger clone lies one nucleotide away.

The rearranged segments are TRBV3-1 and TRBJ2-7; the D region may be TRBD1 or TRBD2, each matching 5 bases equally. The clonotype originates from a human donor with Susac syndrome. The sample taken for sequencing was CD8+ T cells from PBMCs. In nucleotide form, the sequence is TGTGCCAGCAGCCAAGATGCGGCAGGGAGAGGCGAGCAGTACTTC. It codes for CASSQDAAGRGEQYF.